This T cell receptor (beta chain) emerged from a study of shared clonotypes between healthy human individuals. This clone was recorded a few times. The ends lost 1 base at V and 6 bases at J; junction bases unmatched: 6. Per the germline V gene, CDR1 is SGHTA and CDR2 is FQGNSA. The CDR3 is 16 residues long. The protocol was immunoSEQ multiplex PCR, while the TCRdb copy is restricted to in-frame clones and leaves out a portion. The table shows about 1.1 million clones, with approximately 80% occurring only once. This receptor was obtained from a man younger than 30 in good health. Some clones in this sample may be carry-over from other donors' samples. The genes are TRBV7-2 and TRBJ1-5; 10 bases align to TRBD1. Material: memory CD4+ T cells from PBMCs. Subset described: CD45RA-negative fraction. The CDR3 reads CASSLVTGGLAQPQHF. DNA for the CDR3: TGTGCCAGCAGCTTAGTGACAGGGGGCTTAGCTCAGCCCCAGCATTTT. Filled out from reference TRBV7-2 and TRBJ1-5, the complete variable domain reads GAGVSQSPSNKVTEKGKDVELRCDPISGHTALYWYRQSLGQGLEFLIYFQGNSAPDKSGLPSDRFSAERTGGSVSTLTIQRTQQEDSAVYLCASSLVTGGLAQPQHFGDGTRLSIL.